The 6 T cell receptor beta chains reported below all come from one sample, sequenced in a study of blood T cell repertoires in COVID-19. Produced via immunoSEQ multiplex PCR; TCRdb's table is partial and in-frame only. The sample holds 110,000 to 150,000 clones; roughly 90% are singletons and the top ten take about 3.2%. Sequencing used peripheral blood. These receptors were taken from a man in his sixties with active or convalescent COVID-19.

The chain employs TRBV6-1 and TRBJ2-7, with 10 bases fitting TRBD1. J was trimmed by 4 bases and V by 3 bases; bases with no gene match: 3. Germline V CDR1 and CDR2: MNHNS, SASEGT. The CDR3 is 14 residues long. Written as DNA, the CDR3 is TGTGCCAGCAGTGACGACAGGGGGCTTTACGAGCAGTACTTC. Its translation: CASSDDRGLYEQYF.

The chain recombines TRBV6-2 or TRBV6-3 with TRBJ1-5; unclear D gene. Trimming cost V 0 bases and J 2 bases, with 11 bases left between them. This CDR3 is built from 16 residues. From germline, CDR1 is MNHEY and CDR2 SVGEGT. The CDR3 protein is CASSYSIAGGNQPQHF. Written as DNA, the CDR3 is TGTGCCAGCAGTTACTCGATTGCAGGCGGCAATCAGCCCCAGCATTTT.

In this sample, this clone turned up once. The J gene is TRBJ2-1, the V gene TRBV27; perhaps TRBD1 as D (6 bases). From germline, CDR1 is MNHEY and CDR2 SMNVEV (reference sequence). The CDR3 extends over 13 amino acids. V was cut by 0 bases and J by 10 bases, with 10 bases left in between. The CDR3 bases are TGTGCCAGCAGTTTATCGGTGGGGGCGGAGCAGTTCTTC. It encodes CASSLSVGAEQFF.

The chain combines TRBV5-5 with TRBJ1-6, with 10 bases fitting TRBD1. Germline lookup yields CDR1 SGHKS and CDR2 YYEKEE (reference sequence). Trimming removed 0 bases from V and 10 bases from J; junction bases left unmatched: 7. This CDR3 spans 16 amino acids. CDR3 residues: CASSLVATGGRSPLHF. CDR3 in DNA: TGTGCCAGCAGCTTGGTCGCGACAGGGGGCCGGTCACCCCTCCACTTT.

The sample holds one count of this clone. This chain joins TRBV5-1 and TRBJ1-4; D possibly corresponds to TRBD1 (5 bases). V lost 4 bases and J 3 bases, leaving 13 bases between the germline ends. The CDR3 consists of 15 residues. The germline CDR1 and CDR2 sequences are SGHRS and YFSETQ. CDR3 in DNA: TGCGCCAGCAGCCCAGGACATCCCTCTAATGAAAAACTGTTTTTT. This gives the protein CASSPGHPSNEKLFF. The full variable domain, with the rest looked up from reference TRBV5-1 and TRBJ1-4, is KAGVTQTPRYLIKTRGQQVTLSCSPISGHRSVSWYQQTPGQGLQFLFEYFSETQRNKGNFPGRFSGRQFSNSRSEMNVSTLELGDSALYLCASSPGHPSNEKLFFGSGTQLSVL.

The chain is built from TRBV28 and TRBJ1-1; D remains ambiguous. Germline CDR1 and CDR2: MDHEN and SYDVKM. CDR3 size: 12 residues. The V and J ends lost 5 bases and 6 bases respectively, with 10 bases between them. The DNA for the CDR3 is TGTGCCAGCAGTCTAGAAGGTCCTGAAGCTTTCTTT. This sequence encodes CASSLEGPEAFF.